Listed here is a single T cell receptor beta chain. Original analysis: Nucleated cell counts were estimated from reference gene primer amplification. Clones were read by immunoSEQ multiplex PCR, and TCRdb kept only the in-frame ones, dropping some. The V and J calls and the clone size are those of that table, but D and trimming were determined from the DNA. The sample yields 100,000 or so clones, 75% to 95% seen once. The sample is drawn from a study of blood T cell repertoires in COVID-19. Study overall: Acute and convalescent COVID-19 specimens originated in the United States, Italy and Spain. The analysed material was cDNA or gDNA that came from T cells, B-cell-depleted T cells, or PBMCs.

V lost 0 bases, J lost 10 bases, and 12 bases lay in between. The CDR3 extends over 13 amino acids. The germline V gene has CDR1 LGHNA and CDR2 YNFKEQ. This receptor was identified in a woman aged 45-65 years in a cohort sampled during active COVID-19. The sequenced sample was peripheral blood. The chain is built from TRBV4-2 and TRBJ1-1; no reliable D call. The CDR3 DNA reads TGTGCCAGCAGCCAAGATTTGTCCCGGGGAGCTTTCTTT. Translated: CASSQDLSRGAFF.